This T cell receptor beta chain was recorded in a study of CD8 T cells in Susac syndrome. This CDR3 is built from 13 residues. Germline CDR1 reads MNHEY; CDR2 reads SVGEGT. With V trimmed by 6 bases and J by 4 bases, 5 bases remained unmatched. cDNA came from about 0.51 to 1 ug RNA primed by random hexamers. It was immunoSEQ multiplex PCR that amplified TCR beta CDR3 across 54 Vbeta and 13 Jbeta. TCRdb analysed the immunoSEQ multiplex PCR reads with MiXCR anew, one entry per CDR3 protein. The data show 100,000 to 150,000 distinct CDR3 sequences, approximately 94% seen once. Material for sequencing was CD4+ T cells from PBMCs. This TCR derives from a human donor in good health. V and J are TRBV6-2 or TRBV6-3 and TRBJ1-2, with 7 bases identical to TRBD1. In DNA, the CDR3 is TGTGCCAGCAGCCGGGACAGCGTCTATGGCTACACCTTC. Translation: CASSRDSVYGYTF.